These T cell receptor beta chains were read from a single sample in a study of blood T cell repertoires in COVID-19. The table came from immunoSEQ multiplex PCR; TCRdb's copy has only in-frame clones and leaves some out. The table shows a few hundred thousand clones, with roughly 90% occurring only once. The source material was PBMCs or T cells enriched from blood (not recorded which). These TCRs come from a woman younger than 45 who had recovered from COVID-19. Each CDR3 is given with its conserved first and last residue. D genes are given only for firm matches. Size is stated for part of the rows, as once, few or many counts, or as a class when the clone is expanded.

D gene: NA; J gene: TRBJ1-4; clone size: NA; V gene: TRBV18; CDR3 DNA: TGTGCCAGCTCACCGGTAGGGGCCGCAACTAATGAAAAACTGTTTTTT; CDR3 protein: CASSPVGAATNEKLFF
D gene: NA; J gene: TRBJ2-4; clone size: NA; V gene: TRBV10-3; CDR3 DNA: TGTGCCATCAGTGAGTCGGCAGGGCTCCCAGCCAAAAACATTCAGTACTTC; CDR3 protein: CAISESAGLPAKNIQYF
D gene: TRBD1; J gene: TRBJ1-5; clone size: NA; V gene: TRBV4-1; CDR3 DNA: TGCGCCAGCAGCCCTGGACAGGGCCTGGATCAGCCCCAGCATTTT; CDR3 protein: CASSPGQGLDQPQHF
D gene: NA; J gene: TRBJ1-1; clone size: NA; V gene: TRBV13; CDR3 DNA: TGTGCCAGCCACCCCGAGGAACAGTGCGGGGGGAACACTGAAGCTTTCTTT; CDR3 protein: CASHPEEQCGGNTEAFF
D gene: NA; J gene: TRBJ1-1; clone size: NA; V gene: TRBV18; CDR3 DNA: TGTGCCAGCTCACCACTGGAGACGGGACACGCGAACACTGAAGCTTTCTTT; CDR3 protein: CASSPLETGHANTEAFF
D gene: NA; J gene: TRBJ2-5; clone size: NA; V gene: TRBV19; CDR3 DNA: TGTGCCAGTAGTATTGCCGTCGGAGAGACCCAGTACTTC; CDR3 protein: CASSIAVGETQYF
D gene: TRBD1; J gene: TRBJ1-4; clone size: NA; V gene: TRBV28; CDR3 DNA: TGTGCCAGCAGTTTCCCGCAGGGGGCCGTTGAAAAACTGTTTTTT; CDR3 protein: CASSFPQGAVEKLFF
D gene: NA; J gene: TRBJ2-3; clone size: NA; V gene: TRBV28; CDR3 DNA: TGTGCCAGCCTTGGCGGGGGCACAGATACGCAGTATTTT; CDR3 protein: CASLGGGTDTQYF
D gene: NA; J gene: TRBJ2-2; clone size: NA; V gene: TRBV4-3; CDR3 DNA: TGCGCCAGCAGCCAAGGCCTTGGCGGAAACACCGGGGAGCTGTTTTTT; CDR3 protein: CASSQGLGGNTGELFF
D gene: TRBD2; J gene: TRBJ2-1; clone size: NA; V gene: TRBV4-3; CDR3 DNA: TGCGCCAGCAGCCAAGGTACTAGCGGGAGGCAAGATGAGCAGTTCTTC; CDR3 protein: CASSQGTSGRQDEQFF
D gene: TRBD1; J gene: TRBJ1-1; clone size: NA; V gene: TRBV18; CDR3 DNA: TGTGCCAGCTCACCGACGGACAGGGGGAACACTGAAGCTTTCTTT; CDR3 protein: CASSPTDRGNTEAFF
D gene: TRBD2; J gene: TRBJ2-7; clone size: NA; V gene: TRBV15; CDR3 DNA: TGTGCCACCAGCAGAGACACTAGCGGGAGGGCCCTCGAGCCCTACGAGCAGTACTTC; CDR3 protein: CATSRDTSGRALEPYEQYF
D gene: TRBD1; J gene: TRBJ1-6; clone size: NA; V gene: TRBV28; CDR3 DNA: TGTGCCAGCAGGGAGGGACAGGCAGATTCACCCCTCCACTTT; CDR3 protein: CASREGQADSPLHF
D gene: TRBD2; J gene: TRBJ2-2; clone size: NA; V gene: TRBV5-5; CDR3 DNA: TGTGCCAGCAGCTTCTGGACTAGCGGGAGAACCGGGGAGCTGTTTTTT; CDR3 protein: CASSFWTSGRTGELFF
D gene: NA; J gene: TRBJ2-7; clone size: few; V gene: TRBV19; CDR3 DNA: TGTGCCAGTAGTCCACGCCGGGACGAGCAGTACTTC; CDR3 protein: CASSPRRDEQYF
D gene: NA; J gene: TRBJ2-3; clone size: NA; V gene: TRBV7-6; CDR3 DNA: TGTGCCAGCAGCTTAGCGCGAAGCGGGAGCACAGATACGCAGTATTTT; CDR3 protein: CASSLARSGSTDTQYF
D gene: TRBD2; J gene: TRBJ2-1; clone size: NA; V gene: TRBV3-1/TRBV3-2; CDR3 DNA: TGTGCCAGCAGCCAAATCGGGGGGGTCTCCTACAATGAGCAGTTCTTC; CDR3 protein: CASSQIGGVSYNEQFF
D gene: NA; J gene: TRBJ1-2; clone size: NA; V gene: TRBV28; CDR3 DNA: TGTGCCAGCAGCTCCGATGGGGGCCCGGCTAACTATGGCTACACCTTC; CDR3 protein: CASSSDGGPANYGYTF
D gene: NA; J gene: TRBJ1-6; clone size: NA; V gene: TRBV5-5; CDR3 DNA: TGTGCCAGCAGCTTGGGAATGGAGCCGCACTATAATTCACCCCTCCACTTT; CDR3 protein: CASSLGMEPHYNSPLHF
D gene: NA; J gene: TRBJ2-7; clone size: NA; V gene: TRBV7-2; CDR3 DNA: TGTGCCAGCAGCCCTGCGGGCAGCGAGCAGTACTTC; CDR3 protein: CASSPAGSEQYF
D gene: NA; J gene: TRBJ1-3; clone size: once; V gene: TRBV23-1; CDR3 DNA: TGCGCCAGCAGTCAACGACAGGCGCCTGGAAACACCATATATTTT; CDR3 protein: CASSQRQAPGNTIYF
D gene: TRBD1; J gene: TRBJ1-2; clone size: NA; V gene: TRBV28; CDR3 DNA: TGTGCCAGCAGTTCTGGGACAGGGGTAGACGGCTACACCTTC; CDR3 protein: CASSSGTGVDGYTF
D gene: TRBD1; J gene: TRBJ2-2; clone size: once; V gene: TRBV27; CDR3 DNA: TGTGCCAGCGGAAGGGACAGTGTTTCGAACACCGGGGAGCTGTTTTTT; CDR3 protein: CASGRDSVSNTGELFF
D gene: TRBD2; J gene: TRBJ2-3; clone size: NA; V gene: TRBV2; CDR3 DNA: TGTGCCAACGTAGCGGGGGGGCCCACAGATACGCAGTATTTT; CDR3 protein: CANVAGGPTDTQYF
D gene: TRBD1; J gene: TRBJ2-3; clone size: NA; V gene: TRBV19; CDR3 DNA: TGTGCCAGTAGTATTCACCCCTCGGCCCAGGGGGCAGATACGCAGTATTTT; CDR3 protein: CASSIHPSAQGADTQYF
D gene: TRBD1; J gene: TRBJ2-4; clone size: NA; V gene: TRBV6-5; CDR3 DNA: TGTGCCAGCAGTTCCCCCGGGACAGGGATTTACATTCAGTACTTC; CDR3 protein: CASSSPGTGIYIQYF
D gene: NA; J gene: TRBJ1-1; clone size: NA; V gene: TRBV30; CDR3 DNA: TGTGCCTGGAGTGGGGGACAGAACACTGAAGCTTTCTTT; CDR3 protein: CAWSGGQNTEAFF
D gene: NA; J gene: TRBJ1-1; clone size: NA; V gene: TRBV4-2; CDR3 DNA: TGTGCCAGCAGCCAAGATTCATCGGTCGGCACTGAAGCTTTCTTT; CDR3 protein: CASSQDSSVGTEAFF
D gene: NA; J gene: TRBJ2-1; clone size: once; V gene: TRBV27; CDR3 DNA: TGTGCCAGCAGTTTATCACAGGGCCAACCCTCCTACAATGAGCAGTTCTTC; CDR3 protein: CASSLSQGQPSYNEQFF
D gene: TRBD2; J gene: TRBJ2-7; clone size: few; V gene: TRBV27; CDR3 DNA: TGTGCCAGCAGTATAGCGGGAGGCCTCAGTGGGGGCGAGCAGTACTTC; CDR3 protein: CASSIAGGLSGGEQYF
D gene: TRBD2; J gene: TRBJ2-3; clone size: NA; V gene: TRBV19; CDR3 DNA: TGTGCCAGTAGTCGGGGAGGGCCCACAGATACGCAGTATTTT; CDR3 protein: CASSRGGPTDTQYF
D gene: TRBD1; J gene: TRBJ2-5; clone size: NA; V gene: TRBV7-8; CDR3 DNA: TGTGCCAGCCGATTACAGGGGACCCAAGAGACCCAGTACTTC; CDR3 protein: CASRLQGTQETQYF
D gene: NA; J gene: TRBJ2-3; clone size: NA; V gene: TRBV20-1; CDR3 DNA: TGCAGTGCTAGTCTCCAGGGCACAGATACGCAGTATTTT; CDR3 protein: CSASLQGTDTQYF
D gene: NA; J gene: TRBJ2-1; clone size: NA; V gene: TRBV27; CDR3 DNA: TGTGCCAGCACCAATTGGGGGGTTAGTGGTTATGAGCAGTTCTTC; CDR3 protein: CASTNWGVSGYEQFF
D gene: NA; J gene: TRBJ1-1; clone size: once; V gene: TRBV6-2/TRBV6-3; CDR3 DNA: TGTGCCAGCAGTTACAGGGGGTTCCGAACTGAAGCTTTCTTT; CDR3 protein: CASSYRGFRTEAFF
D gene: NA; J gene: TRBJ1-1; clone size: NA; V gene: TRBV5-1; CDR3 DNA: TGCGCCAGCAGCTTGGCGTCAGGGAACACTGAAGCTTTCTTT; CDR3 protein: CASSLASGNTEAFF
D gene: TRBD1; J gene: TRBJ1-1; clone size: NA; V gene: TRBV5-1; CDR3 DNA: TGCGCCAGCAGCCCGGACAGGGAAGGTCCGAACACTGAAGCTTTCTTT; CDR3 protein: CASSPDREGPNTEAFF
D gene: NA; J gene: TRBJ1-1; clone size: once; V gene: TRBV10-3; CDR3 DNA: TGTGCCATCAGGAAGTCGGGGAACACTGAAGCTTTCTTT; CDR3 protein: CAIRKSGNTEAFF
D gene: NA; J gene: TRBJ2-5; clone size: NA; V gene: TRBV4-1; CDR3 DNA: TGCGCCAGCAGCCAAGATCAGAATCGCCGAGAGACCCAGTACTTC; CDR3 protein: CASSQDQNRRETQYF
D gene: TRBD1; J gene: TRBJ2-7; clone size: NA; V gene: TRBV5-1; CDR3 DNA: TGCGCCAGCAGCTTACAGGGGACCTACGAGCAGTACTTC; CDR3 protein: CASSLQGTYEQYF
D gene: NA; J gene: TRBJ2-1; clone size: NA; V gene: TRBV5-5; CDR3 DNA: TGTGCCAGCAGCCTCCTCCTGCCTAGCCGACTAAATGAGCAGTTCTTC; CDR3 protein: CASSLLLPSRLNEQFF
D gene: NA; J gene: TRBJ1-1; clone size: NA; V gene: TRBV27; CDR3 DNA: TGTGCCAGCAGTTTATCGTCAGGGGCAAAGAACACTGAAGCTTTCTTT; CDR3 protein: CASSLSSGAKNTEAFF
D gene: TRBD1; J gene: TRBJ1-6; clone size: NA; V gene: TRBV5-1; CDR3 DNA: TGCGCCAGCAGCGAGGGGACAGGGGAGTCCTATAATTCACCCCTCCACTTT; CDR3 protein: CASSEGTGESYNSPLHF
D gene: TRBD2; J gene: TRBJ2-7; clone size: NA; V gene: TRBV11-2; CDR3 DNA: TGTGCCAGCAGCCCCCGACTAGCGGGTACCTACGAGCAGTACTTC; CDR3 protein: CASSPRLAGTYEQYF
D gene: NA; J gene: TRBJ2-1; clone size: NA; V gene: TRBV7-3; CDR3 DNA: TGTGCCAGCTCCCCGGGAGTGGACTACAATGAGCAGTTCTTC; CDR3 protein: CASSPGVDYNEQFF
D gene: TRBD1; J gene: TRBJ1-5; clone size: NA; V gene: TRBV28; CDR3 DNA: TGTGCCAGCAGATCCGGGACAGGGAGAAATCAGCCCCAGCATTTT; CDR3 protein: CASRSGTGRNQPQHF
D gene: TRBD2; J gene: TRBJ2-1; clone size: NA; V gene: TRBV5-3; CDR3 DNA: TGTGCCAGAAGCTTCCTAGCGGGAGGGGACAATGAGCAGTTCTTC; CDR3 protein: CARSFLAGGDNEQFF
D gene: TRBD1; J gene: TRBJ1-2; clone size: NA; V gene: TRBV4-2; CDR3 DNA: TGTGCCAGCAGCCAAGTTGGGCAGGGGGCAGGCTACACCTTC; CDR3 protein: CASSQVGQGAGYTF
D gene: TRBD1; J gene: TRBJ2-5; clone size: NA; V gene: TRBV29-1; CDR3 DNA: TGCAGCGTAGACGGGACAGGAGGCCAAGAGACCCAGTACTTC; CDR3 protein: CSVDGTGGQETQYF
D gene: TRBD2; J gene: TRBJ2-3; clone size: NA; V gene: TRBV5-1; CDR3 DNA: TGCGCCAGCAGCGCCACCGGGACTAGCGGGAGCAGAGGAGATACGCAGTATTTT; CDR3 protein: CASSATGTSGSRGDTQYF
D gene: NA; J gene: TRBJ1-3; clone size: NA; V gene: TRBV14; CDR3 DNA: TGTGCCAGCAGCCAAGAGGGCCGCTTCTCTGGAAACACCATATATTTT; CDR3 protein: CASSQEGRFSGNTIYF
D gene: NA; J gene: TRBJ1-2; clone size: NA; V gene: TRBV6-6; CDR3 DNA: TGTGCCAGCAGGGGAGACGTATCTAACTATGGCTACACCTTC; CDR3 protein: CASRGDVSNYGYTF
D gene: NA; J gene: TRBJ1-1; clone size: once; V gene: TRBV4-1; CDR3 DNA: TGCGCCAGCAGCCAACCTGCGAGGAGGATCACTGAAGCTTTCTTT; CDR3 protein: CASSQPARRITEAFF
D gene: NA; J gene: TRBJ2-7; clone size: NA; V gene: TRBV28; CDR3 DNA: TGTGCCAGCAGACCCGGACAAAACTACGAGCAGTACTTC; CDR3 protein: CASRPGQNYEQYF
D gene: TRBD2; J gene: TRBJ2-3; clone size: NA; V gene: TRBV7-9; CDR3 DNA: TGTGCCAGCAGCTTAGGCTTAGCGGGAGTTCCAGATACGCAGTATTTT; CDR3 protein: CASSLGLAGVPDTQYF